The 21 T cell receptor beta chains below all came from one sample that was sequenced in a study of shared clonotypes between healthy human individuals. Clones were sequenced by immunoSEQ multiplex PCR, and TCRdb holds only the in-frame ones, with some missing. The repertoire holds roughly 2.1 million clones, with just over 90% as singletons. Positively selected for CCR7, the CD45RO-negative cells used as naive CD8 cells excluded terminally differentiated effector memory CD45RA+ cells. Sequencing used naive CD8+ T cells from PBMCs. The receptor set was obtained from a man aged 18 to 30 in good health. Some clones in this sample may be carry-over from other donors' samples.

The V and J genes are TRBV11-2 and TRBJ2-5; 13 bases are a match to TRBD2. The CDR3 covers 16 residues. Germline-derived CDR1 and CDR2 are SGHAT and FQNNGV. After removal of 5 bases from V and 4 bases from J, the junction contained 7 bases not matched to a gene. The CDR3 DNA is TGTGCCAGCAGCCGCACTAGCGGGAGGGGAGGAGAGACCCAGTACTTC. This codes for CASSRTSGRGGETQYF.

The chain couples TRBV4-1 to TRBJ2-3, with 10 bases matching TRBD1. V lost 1 base to trimming and J lost 3 bases; unmatched junction nucleotides: 1. The CDR3 extends over 15 amino acids. Germline V CDR1 and CDR2: MGHRA, YSYEKL. Written as DNA, the CDR3 is TGCGCCAGCAGCCAAGGGACAGGGGGTACAGATACGCAGTATTTT. Protein sequence: CASSQGTGGTDTQYF.

The rearrangement uses TRBV11-2 and TRBJ2-1; 8 nucleotides match TRBD2. V dropped 6 bases and J dropped 8; count of bases not matched to a gene: 6. The length of the CDR3 is 13 residues. CDR1 and CDR2 (germline): SGHAT, FQNNGV. The CDR3 nucleotides read TGTGCCAGCAGACCCGGACTAGCCCATGAGCAGTTCTTC. Translated, it gives CASRPGLAHEQFF.

The chain is built from TRBV7-4 and TRBJ1-1, with D perhaps TRBD1 (5 bases). The germline V gene has CDR1 SGHVT and CDR2 SQSDAQ. This CDR3 is 19 amino acids long. V was shortened by 5 bases and J by 0 bases, with 25 bases between the two germline ends. CDR3 sequence (DNA): TGTGCCAGCAGCGTATTTAGGGGAGCCCGACCCCGGATGAACACTGAAGCTTTCTTT. It specifies CASSVFRGARPRMNTEAFF.

V and J are TRBV19 and TRBJ2-7; TRBD1 agrees at 8 bases. Losses at the gene ends were 5 bases for V and 5 bases for J; bases not matched to a gene: 8. The length of the CDR3 is 14 residues. The V gene's germline CDR1 is LNHDA and CDR2 SQIVND (reference sequence). The CDR3 bases are TGTGCCAGTAGTGCGCGGACAGGGATCAACGAGCAGTACTTC. Encoded protein: CASSARTGINEQYF.

This clone was counted only a few times. The chain has TRBV13 and TRBJ2-7; 8 bases fit TRBD1. This CDR3 has 15 amino acids. Germline V CDR1 and CDR2: PRHDT, FYEKMQ (reference sequence). V shed 4 bases and J 2 bases; nucleotides not matched to a gene: 7. The CDR3 here is CASSSRQGKPYEQYF. The CDR3 nucleotides read TGTGCCAGCAGCTCACGACAGGGGAAACCCTACGAGCAGTACTTC.

This clone was detected once. The chain couples TRBV7-9 to TRBJ1-4, with D possibly TRBD1 on 5 matching bases. Germline V CDR1 and CDR2: SEHNR, FQNEAQ (reference sequence). The CDR3 totals 15 residues. Trimming cost V 3 bases and J 8 bases, with 16 bases left between them. In DNA, the CDR3 is TGTGCCAGCAGCTTGGAGAGGGGTAGGGGCGAAAAACTGTTTTTT. The encoded protein is CASSLERGRGEKLFF.

V is TRBV27 and J is TRBJ1-5, with 7 positions matching TRBD1. The V and J ends lost 6 bases and 6 bases, in that order; junction bases with no gene match: 8. The CDR3 is made up of 14 amino acids. Germline V lookup: CDR1 MNHEY, CDR2 SMNVEV (reference sequence). The chain's CDR3 is CASSRLGGGQPQHF. CDR3 DNA sequence: TGTGCCAGCAGCCGATTAGGGGGCGGTCAGCCCCAGCATTTT.

This clone was seen once. This chain connects TRBV28 to TRBJ2-3, with D perhaps being TRBD1 or TRBD2 (5 bases each). Germline V gives CDR1 MDHEN, CDR2 SYDVKM. V dropped 5 bases and J dropped 2 bases, with 14 bases sitting between them. The CDR3 has 15 amino acids. The CDR3, as DNA: TGTGCCAGCAGTACGGGACGGAAAAACACAGATACGCAGTATTTT. Translation: CASSTGRKNTDTQYF.

The chain is built from TRBV9 and TRBJ2-1, with 8 bases fitting TRBD1. The germline V gene encodes CDR1 SGDLS and CDR2 YYNGEE. The junction had 4 bases not matched to a gene; V was cut back by 4 bases and J by 4 bases. CDR3 length equals 14 residues. The CDR3 DNA follows: TGTGCCAGCAGCCCCCGACAGGGGTACAATGAGCAGTTCTTC. Amino acid sequence: CASSPRQGYNEQFF.

The V gene is TRBV9, the J gene TRBJ1-1; TRBD1 agrees at 9 bases. Germline CDR1 and CDR2: SGDLS and YYNGEE. The trim removed 1 base at V and 4 bases at J, leaving 8 bases unmatched. The CDR3 has 16 amino acids. Here the CDR3 DNA reads TGTGCCAGCAGCGTATCCACCACGACAGGGGGCACTGAAGCTTTCTTT. It translates to CASSVSTTTGGTEAFF.

The V gene is TRBV5-6, the J gene TRBJ2-7; TRBD1 agrees at 7 bases. Germline CDR1 reads SGHDT; CDR2 reads YYEEEE. The CDR3 length is 14 residues. V shed 5 bases, J shed 3 bases, and the junction held 8 bases outside the gene matches. The CDR3 DNA reads as TGTGCCAGCAGGAAACGACAGGGAATCTACGAGCAGTACTTC. Translating gives CASRKRQGIYEQYF.

The gene calls are TRBV2 and TRBJ2-7; either TRBD1 or TRBD2 may supply D (6 bases each). Germline values: CDR1 SNHLY, CDR2 FYNNEI. With 8 bases removed from V and 3 bases from J, the gap between germline ends came to 23 bases. CDR3 length equals 16 residues. The CDR3 bases are TGTGCCAGCGGGTCCCTTCCCCTCGGAGGGGGCTACGAGCAGTACTTC. It yields the protein CASGSLPLGGGYEQYF.

In DNA, the CDR3 is TGTGCCAGCAGCCTACCCGGACCGGAGCAGTTCTTC. Encoded protein: CASSLPGPEQFF. The V call is TRBV11-2, the J call TRBJ2-1; D is ambiguous. V was trimmed by 5 bases and J by 10 bases, leaving 12 bases between them. Germline values: CDR1 SGHAT, CDR2 FQNNGV. This CDR3 spans 12 amino acids.

About this clone: The same CDR3 arises from other DNA sequences in this sample as well. The V call is TRBV27, the J call TRBJ2-7; D might be TRBD2 (5 bases). The CDR3 is made up of 11 amino acids. Germline loops: CDR1 MNHEY, CDR2 SMNVEV (reference sequence). V shed 6 bases and J shed 6 bases, with 9 bases lying between them. The DNA of the CDR3 is TGTGCCAGCAGCCAAGGAGGCGAGCAGTACTTC. Translation: CASSQGGEQYF.

This chain links TRBV27 with TRBJ2-1; tentative D call: TRBD1 (5 bases). CDR3 length: 17 amino acids. V lost 5 bases, J lost 0 bases, and 17 bases lay in between. The germline CDR1 and CDR2 sequences are MNHEY and SMNVEV (reference sequence). CDR3 in amino acids: CASSTRQSPISYNEQFF. The CDR3 region has the DNA TGTGCCAGCAGTACCCGACAGAGCCCCATCTCCTACAATGAGCAGTTCTTC.

This rearrangement joins TRBV11-3 to TRBJ1-1, with 8 bases matching TRBD1. The CDR3 totals 14 residues. J was trimmed by 1 base and V by 4 bases; bases with no gene match: 2. CDR1 is SGHNT, CDR2 YENEEA, per germline. CDR3 in amino acids: CASSSGTGNTEAFF. The CDR3 DNA sequence: TGTGCCAGCAGCTCCGGGACAGGGAACACTGAAGCTTTCTTT.

V is TRBV4-3 and J is TRBJ1-5; perhaps TRBD1 as D (6 bases). CDR3 length equals 15 residues. V was shortened by 0 bases and J by 7 bases, with 13 bases between the two germline ends. The germline V gene encodes CDR1 LGHNA and CDR2 YSLEER. DNA for the CDR3: TGCGCCAGCAGCCAAGACCCAGGGGTAAGACAGCCCCAGCATTTT. Residues: CASSQDPGVRQPQHF.

The rearrangement joins TRBV5-1 to TRBJ1-1; D may be TRBD1 (6 bases). The CDR3 sequence is 14 residues long. Trimming stripped 0 bases from V and 7 bases from J, with 13 bases between. The V gene's germline CDR1 is SGHRS and CDR2 YFSETQ. The CDR3 DNA sequence: TGCGCCAGCAGCTTGGTGGGAGGGGACAATGAAGCTTTCTTT. It encodes CASSLVGGDNEAFF.

The gene calls are TRBV27 and TRBJ2-7; perhaps TRBD2 as D (5 bases). Deletions cut 8 bases from V and 7 bases from J, with 9 bases between. Germline V gene sequence: CDR1 MNHEY, CDR2 SMNVEV (reference sequence). The CDR3 is 10 amino acids. CDR3 in amino acids: CASPRGEQYF. CDR3 sequence (DNA): TGTGCCAGCCCCCGGGGAGAGCAGTACTTC.

This chain links TRBV7-9 with TRBJ2-3; no clear D. There are 16 residues in the CDR3. V was trimmed by 4 bases and J by 0 bases, leaving 14 bases between them. Germline V CDR1 and CDR2: SEHNR, FQNEAQ (reference sequence). The CDR3 loop is CASSSLLGWSTDTQYF. The CDR3 bases are TGTGCCAGCAGCTCCCTATTGGGGTGGAGCACAGATACGCAGTATTTT.